The source of this TCR beta chain is a study of blood T cell repertoires in COVID-19. Study as a whole: Acute and convalescent COVID-19 specimens originated in the United States, Italy and Spain. PBMCs, B-cell-depleted T cells, or T cells were the source of the cDNA or gDNA that made up the material.

The length of the CDR3 is 15 residues. V was clipped by 0 bases and J by 1 base, with 9 bases between them. Germline V gene sequence: CDR1 LGHNA, CDR2 YSLEER. Per the authors' pipeline: Using reference gene primer amplification, nucleated cell counts were estimated. The repertoire was sequenced with immunoSEQ multiplex PCR; TCRdb's copy has only in-frame clones and lacks some. V, J and clone size reflect that table, while D and trimming were determined from the DNA. The sample includes tens of thousands of clones, more than 75% of them seen just once. Sequencing was done on a sample of peripheral blood. The sequence came from a human donor in a cohort sampled during active COVID-19. The V and J genes are TRBV4-3 and TRBJ1-1, with D possibly matching TRBD1 (5 bases). The CDR3 protein is CASSQDGQGNTEAFF. The CDR3 region has the DNA TGCGCCAGCAGCCAAGATGGCCAGGGGAACACTGAAGCTTTCTTT.